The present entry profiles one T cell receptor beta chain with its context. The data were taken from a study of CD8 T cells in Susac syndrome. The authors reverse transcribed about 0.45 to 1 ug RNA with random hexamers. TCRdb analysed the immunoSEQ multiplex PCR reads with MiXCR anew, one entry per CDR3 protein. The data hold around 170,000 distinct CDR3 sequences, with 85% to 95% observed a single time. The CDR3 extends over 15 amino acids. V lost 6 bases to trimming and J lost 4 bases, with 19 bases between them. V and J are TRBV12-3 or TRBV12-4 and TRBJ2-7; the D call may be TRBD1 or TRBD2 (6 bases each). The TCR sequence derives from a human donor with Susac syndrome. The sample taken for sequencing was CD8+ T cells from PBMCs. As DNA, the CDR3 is TGTGCCAGCAGACGCAGTGGGGGGCGAGAGTACGAGCAGTACTTC. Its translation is CASRRSGGREYEQYF.